This T cell receptor beta chain was retrieved from a study of blood T cells in healthy people across ages (dated by TCRdb to the mid-2010s). In terms of the full investigation: Template switching captured roughly one uniquely barcoded TCR beta cDNA molecule per two T cells in model experiments. To track age-related changes in TCR beta repertoire diversity, the study relied on deep sequencing normalized with unique cDNA molecular identifiers. Four age groups were formed from the donors: young (average 16 years), middle-aged (around 39), aged (roughly 56) and long-lived (less than 85). To avoid experimental bias, donors of different ages were spread randomly across the sequencing lanes. For two donors (one aged 18 to 29 and one aged 80 or older), the study analyzed two additional independent replicas of 1 million unique cDNA reads from the same blood draw. Paper-wide results and their limitations: Compared with the aged group, the long-lived group had more naive CD4+ T cells, fewer expanded clones and increased TCR diversity, suggesting age selection. Because profiling used bulk unsorted PBMCs, naive and antigen-experienced compartments could not be compared conclusively. The CMV infection status of donors was not known, potentially confounding age-related changes in expanded clonotypes. The percentage of naive T cells measured by flow cytometry correlated strongly with observed TCR beta diversity. Estimates of total diversity from one million sequenced T cells were regarded as lower bounds and underestimates. Observed TCR beta diversity per million T cells fell roughly linearly with age, and a significant reduction was already apparent by age about 36.

Note on this clonotype: No antigen is known for it. One junction end disagrees with the germline gene, perhaps due to a read error.

Library preparation used 5' RACE. This sample was sequenced with an Illumina HiSeq 2500. The second PCR ran for roughly 6 to 11 cycles and used a J-beta primer mix along with a sample-barcoded 5' primer. A template-switch 5' adaptor carrying 12 random nucleotides introduced a unique molecular identifier onto each TCR beta cDNA molecule. At least 3 million CDR3-containing paired-end reads were obtained from each sample. All of the RNA was converted into first-strand cDNA using the Mint cDNA synthesis kit, with a TRBC-specific oligonucleotide serving as the primer. All cDNA was treated with uracil-DNA glycosylase and then went through a first 18-cycle PCR with the universal primers M1SS and BC2_uni_R. The authors' pipeline ran thus. Each sample was normalized by randomly selecting 1 million high-quality reads, each carrying a distinct molecular identifier. Reads sharing molecular identifiers were discarded rather than binned into consensus sequences. MiTCR, run with a Q25 quality threshold and the strictest error-elimination algorithm, handled CDR3 identification, clonotype clustering and error correction. A nonparametric unseen species model using Euler transformation provided a lower-bound estimate of total TCR beta diversity. The public reads were reanalyzed by TCRdb: fastp trimming at Q25, MiXCR alignment, in-frame beta chains only. Merged by CDR3 protein, the rows form single entries marked with the most common genes and DNA. V and J calls and clone size were set by TCRdb, not the authors. The sample data list roughly 800,000 distinct CDR3 sequences, and 58% of these were observed just once. The ten most abundant clones make up roughly 20% of the sample.

Systemically healthy Caucasian individuals from Russia, 35 to 40 in total and aged roughly 6 to 100 years, were included as donors. Approximately 9 milliliters of peripheral blood were collected from each donor into EDTA-treated Vacutainer tubes. Ficoll-Paque density-gradient centrifugation was used to isolate PBMCs, with at least 6 million obtained per sample. Trizol reagent was used to extract total RNA from PBMCs, with at least 5.5 micrograms per sample. The percentages of naive CD45RAhigh/CD27high T cells were determined by flow cytometry on a PBMC aliquot from every donor. The CDR3 numbers 12 residues from cysteine through phenylalanine. The read is trimmed to its CDR3 DNA, 36 bases read in frame from base 1. Based on the germline V gene, the CDR1 and CDR2 sequences are MDHEN and SYDVKM.

This receptor chain uses TRBV28 and TRBJ2-1, with the D gene call left open. The clonotype was recovered from a man aged 30-40 years in good health. The sample consisted of blood. The bases are TGTACCAGCAGTTCCAGGTGGAATGAGCAGTTCTTC. Its protein is CTSSSRWNEQFF.